These T cell receptor beta chains were read from a single sample in a study of graft-versus-host responses after intestinal transplantation. TCRdb's copy holds only in-frame clones and misses some; the assay was immunoSEQ multiplex PCR. Of 75,000 to 100,000 clones in the sample, 80% to 95% are singletons; the top ten hold roughly 0.17%. Antigens for these TCRs are unknown. The starting material was unstimulated CD4+ T cells sorted from spleen or lymph node cells, obtained before intestinal transplant. The receptors were sampled from a human donor who received an intestinal transplant. Both conserved end residues are trimmed from each CDR3.

cdr3_aa: ASRPGLGNQPQH; v_call: TRBV6-4
cdr3_aa: ASSLGPGQGDSPLH; v_call: TRBV5-6
cdr3_aa: AWSLSAGGWEKLF; v_call: TRBV30
cdr3_aa: ASSDRGRATYEQY; v_call: TRBV5-4
cdr3_aa: ASSDVAGGYTDTQY; v_call: TRBV2
cdr3_aa: ASLAGSGNYGYT; v_call: TRBV6-5
cdr3_aa: ASSEAVTLRRGGFAEKLF; v_call: TRBV6-1
cdr3_aa: ASSLNPRRDEQY; v_call: TRBV6-1
cdr3_aa: ASSFRLGHEAF; v_call: TRBV19
cdr3_aa: ASSGESDEQF; v_call: TRBV7-3
cdr3_aa: ASSLAVSANTGELF; v_call: TRBV5-5
cdr3_aa: ASNRSPDRGLTGANVLT; v_call: TRBV4-2
cdr3_aa: SVERTGVDTGELF; v_call: TRBV29-1
cdr3_aa: ASSLAGRVGRGSYNEQF; v_call: TRBV7-2
cdr3_aa: AWSVRTRSNQPQH; v_call: TRBV30
cdr3_aa: ASMGAHNQPQH; v_call: TRBV6-5
cdr3_aa: ASNERLAGGNEQF; v_call: TRBV2
cdr3_aa: ASSFGPSGNTIY; v_call: TRBV5-6
cdr3_aa: ASRPSTGIDGYT; v_call: TRBV7-9
cdr3_aa: ASSLGQMEETQY; v_call: TRBV5-1
cdr3_aa: ASSFWARYYGYT; v_call: TRBV5-5
cdr3_aa: ATQGGDSPRNTDTQY; v_call: TRBV6-7
cdr3_aa: ASSQVQGANTGELF; v_call: TRBV4-1
cdr3_aa: ASLASYNEQF; v_call: TRBV6-1
cdr3_aa: ASSLEGRGGKQF; v_call: TRBV5-4
cdr3_aa: ASSLSTEAF; v_call: TRBV7-9
cdr3_aa: ASSQAEHNTGELF; v_call: TRBV4-2
cdr3_aa: GSASAALLYPAGGISSGNTIY; v_call: TRBV8-2
cdr3_aa: ASSQEYRGSEQY; v_call: TRBV4-3
cdr3_aa: ASSVATGLSGNTIY; v_call: TRBV9
cdr3_aa: ASSLAGDNEQF; v_call: TRBV5-1
cdr3_aa: AWSPGQLPPNYGYT; v_call: TRBV30
cdr3_aa: ASSFYNQPQH; v_call: TRBV5-5
cdr3_aa: ASSYSTGSTYQPQH; v_call: TRBV6-6
cdr3_aa: ASSLAPTPGHNEQF; v_call: TRBV11-1
cdr3_aa: ASSWTGGTGYNEQF; v_call: TRBV6-5
cdr3_aa: ASSLGIGPTEAF; v_call: TRBV5-6
cdr3_aa: AISAETGRAF; v_call: TRBV10-3
cdr3_aa: ASSLIDRDNSPLH; v_call: TRBV28
cdr3_aa: ASSLYRLAGGGADTQY; v_call: TRBV5-4
cdr3_aa: ASSQFAGRSEKLF; v_call: TRBV16
cdr3_aa: ASSPDRVYEQY; v_call: TRBV11-3
cdr3_aa: ASSGPAGLAHTGELF; v_call: TRBV19
cdr3_aa: AWGTSGADTQY; v_call: TRBV30
cdr3_aa: ASSVSPGGRGETQY; v_call: TRBV9
cdr3_aa: ASPPDNEQF; v_call: TRBV21-1
cdr3_aa: SVEVRTGSEAF; v_call: TRBV29-1
cdr3_aa: ASSTGQGIWGYT; v_call: TRBV7-2
cdr3_aa: ASSFAGQGAEGEKLF; v_call: TRBV5-1